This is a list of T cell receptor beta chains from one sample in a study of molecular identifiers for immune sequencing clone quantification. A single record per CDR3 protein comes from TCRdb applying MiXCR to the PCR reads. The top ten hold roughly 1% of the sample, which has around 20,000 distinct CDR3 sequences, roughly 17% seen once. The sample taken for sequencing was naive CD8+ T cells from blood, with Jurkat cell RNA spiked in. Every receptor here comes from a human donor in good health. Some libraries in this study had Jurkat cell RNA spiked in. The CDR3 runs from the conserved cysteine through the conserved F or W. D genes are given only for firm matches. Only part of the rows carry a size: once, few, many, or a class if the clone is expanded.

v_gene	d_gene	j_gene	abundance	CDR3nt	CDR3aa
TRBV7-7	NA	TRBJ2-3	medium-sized	TGTGCTAGCAGCTTGGGATACCGCACAGATACGCAGTATTTT	CASSLGYRTDTQYF
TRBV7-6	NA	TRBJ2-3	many	TGTGCCAGCAGCTTGGGCGTGGGAGCTAGCGAGAGCACAGATACGCAGTATTTT	CASSLGVGASESTDTQYF
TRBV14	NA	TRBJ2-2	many	TGTGCCAGCAGCCAATTAGATGTTACCGGGGAGCTGTTTTTT	CASSQLDVTGELFF
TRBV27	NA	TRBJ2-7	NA	TGTGCCAGCAGTGGTCTCCGGTCGCAGGGTCCTGTCGAGCAGTACTTC	CASSGLRSQGPVEQYF
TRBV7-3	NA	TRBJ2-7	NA	TGTGCCAGCAGCTTCTGGGACACAACCGCCTACGAGCAGTACTTC	CASSFWDTTAYEQYF
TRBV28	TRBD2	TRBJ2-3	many	TGTGCCAGCAGTCATGCGTTACTAGCGGGAGTAGATACGCAGTATTTT	CASSHALLAGVDTQYF
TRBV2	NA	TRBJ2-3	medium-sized	TGTGCCAGATCGGACCTAAGCACAGATACGCAGTATTTT	CARSDLSTDTQYF
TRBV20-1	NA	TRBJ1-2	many	TGCAGTGCAACGACAGGTTCCTATGGCTACACCTTC	CSATTGSYGYTF
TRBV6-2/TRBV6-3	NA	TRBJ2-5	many	TGTGCCAGCAGTTACGGTGAGACCCAGTACTTC	CASSYGETQYF
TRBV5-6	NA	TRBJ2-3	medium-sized	TGTGCCAGCAGCTTGGTGAGAGCTAGCACAGATACGCAGTATTTT	CASSLVRASTDTQYF